The 27 T cell receptor beta chains below all came from one sample that was sequenced in a study of T cell repertoires in cytomegalovirus infection. TCRdb used MiXCR to reprocess the reads, holding one entry per CDR3 protein. Of under 150,000 distinct CDR3 sequences listed, less than 9.5% are singletons. The sequencing input was PBMCs. Receptor source: a human donor in good health (CMV status not recorded). Some clones in this sample may be carry-over from other donors' samples.

This sequence joins TRBV6-5 and TRBJ2-5; D call uncertain. V was shortened by 2 bases and J by 5 bases, with 6 bases between the two germline ends. The CDR3 runs to 12 residues. The V gene's germline CDR1 is MNHEY and CDR2 SVGAGI. CDR3 nucleotides: TGTGCCAGCAGTTACGCCCAGGAGACCCAGTACTTC. This codes for CASSYAQETQYF.

In regard to this clonotype: A much larger clone lies a single base off, so this may be a read error. The chain has TRBV4-2 and TRBJ2-7; possible D gene TRBD2, 6 bases. The CDR3 is 15 residues long. Germline CDR1 and CDR2: LGHNA and YNFKEQ. The CDR3 nucleotides read TGTGTCAGCAGCCAACAGACTAGATCCCCTTACGAGCAGTACTTC. The encoded protein is CVSSQQTRSPYEQYF.

This clonotype was counted only a few times. V is TRBV28 and J is TRBJ1-5, with D possibly being TRBD1 (5 bases). Trimming shortened V by 3 bases and J by 3 bases, and 9 bases separated the two germline ends. This CDR3 has 14 amino acids. Germline CDR1 MDHEN, CDR2 SYDVKM. CDR3 nucleotide sequence: TGTGCCAGCAGTTTGCGACAGAACAATCAGCCCCAGCATTTT. It yields the protein CASSLRQNNQPQHF.

This clonotype was seen many times. V usage is TRBV11-1 and J usage is TRBJ1-1, with D unclear. The V end was cut by 0 bases, the J end by 4 bases, with 6 bases between. From germline, CDR1 is SGHAT and CDR2 FQDESV (reference sequence). CDR3 length: 13 residues. CDR3 in amino acids: CASSLALPTEAFF. The CDR3 region has the DNA TGTGCCAGCAGCTTAGCCCTACCCACTGAAGCTTTCTTT.

At least ten counts were recorded for this clonotype. The genes are TRBV7-2 and TRBJ2-5; the match to TRBD2 covers 7 bases. The CDR3 covers 16 residues. Germline loops: CDR1 SGHTA, CDR2 FQGNSA. J was trimmed by 4 bases and V by 1 base; bases with no gene match: 9. The CDR3 sequence is CASSLVGAGIAETQYF. DNA for the CDR3: TGTGCCAGCAGCTTAGTTGGAGCGGGGATTGCAGAGACCCAGTACTTC.

This clonotype was seen many times. The rearrangement links TRBV6-5 to TRBJ1-3; no firm D call. V lost 3 bases and J 0 bases, leaving 9 bases between the germline ends. This CDR3 comprises 15 residues. The germline CDR1 and CDR2 sequences are MNHEY and SVGAGI. The CDR3 is CASSYGRFSGNTIYF. As DNA, the CDR3 is TGTGCCAGCAGTTATGGCAGGTTCTCTGGAAACACCATATATTTT.

This chain uses TRBV2 with TRBJ1-1; D gene ambiguous. From germline, CDR1 is SNHLY and CDR2 FYNNEI. The CDR3 length is 12 residues. Trimming took 4 bases from V and 3 from J, leaving 6 bases between them. The CDR3 DNA sequence: TGTGCCAGCAGTGTTAGGTACACTGAAGCTTTCTTT. Its translation is CASSVRYTEAFF.

This clonotype has a count of ten or more. The chain carries TRBV7-9 and TRBJ2-7; 7 nucleotides agree with TRBD2. The CDR3 runs 14 residues. The germline V gene encodes CDR1 SEHNR and CDR2 FQNEAQ (reference sequence). V dropped 5 bases and J dropped 6; count of bases not matched to a gene: 10. CDR3 protein: CASSQHTGGGEQYF. CDR3 nucleotide sequence: TGTGCCAGCAGCCAACACACTGGGGGGGGCGAGCAGTACTTC.

This clonotype showed up just a few times. Written as DNA, the CDR3 is TGTGCCAGCAGCCGGGGGGCGGGACACCAAGAGACCCAGTACTTC. It translates to CASSRGAGHQETQYF. V usage is TRBV28 and J usage is TRBJ2-5; a possible D gene is TRBD2 (7 bases). Trimming cost V 6 bases and J 0 bases, with 14 bases left between them. The germline V gene has CDR1 MDHEN and CDR2 SYDVKM. The CDR3 has 15 amino acids.

This clonotype turned up a few times. The germline gene is not matched at one end of the junction; a read error may be the cause. The chain links TRBV3-1 to TRBJ2-5; D unclear. The germline V gene encodes CDR1 LGHDT and CDR2 YNNKEL (reference sequence). The length of the CDR3 is 14 residues. CDR3 sequence: CASTQRSSQETQYF. The CDR3 DNA is TGTGCCAGCACCCAAAGAAGTAGTCAAGAGACCCAGTACTTC.

In this sample, this clonotype turned up a few times. This rearrangement joins TRBV5-4 to TRBJ2-5, with 9 bases identical to TRBD1. Germline V lookup: CDR1 SGHNT, CDR2 YYREEE (reference sequence). V shed 6 bases and J 5 bases; nucleotides not matched to a gene: 8. The CDR3 is made up of 14 amino acids. CDR3 residues: CASTPGQGRETQYF. DNA of the CDR3: TGTGCCAGCACACCGGGACAGGGAAGGGAGACCCAGTACTTC.

Ten or more counts support this clonotype. The V and J genes are TRBV7-2 and TRBJ2-1; tentatively, D is TRBD1 (6 bases). CDR3 length: 17 residues. The germline gives CDR1 SGHTA, CDR2 FQGNSA. Between the trimmed V and J ends, which lost 7 bases and 0 bases, there was a span of 19 bases. The CDR3 region is CASTQFLGGSSYNEQFF. CDR3 bases: TGTGCCAGCACGCAATTTTTAGGGGGAAGCTCCTACAATGAGCAGTTCTTC.

This clonotype occurred many times. The CDR3 DNA is TGCGCCAGCAGCCAAGCGGTGTACCGGACTAGCCGTAATGCAGATACGCAGTATTTT. Translating gives CASSQAVYRTSRNADTQYF. The rearrangement uses TRBV4-1 and TRBJ2-3; 8 positions agree with TRBD2. The CDR3 has 19 amino acids. Germline-derived CDR1 and CDR2 are MGHRA and YSYEKL. The J segment lost 4 bases and the V segment lost 1 base, leaving 16 bases of the junction unmatched.

This clonotype was picked up many times. The chain employs TRBV7-2 and TRBJ2-3, with 10 bases aligning to TRBD1. In germline, CDR1 is SGHTA, CDR2 FQGNSA. V trimming: 3 bases; J trimming: 5 bases; junction bases outside the gene matches: 5. The CDR3 covers 15 residues. The CDR3 here is CASSFTRDRGDTQYF. In DNA, the CDR3 is TGTGCCAGCAGCTTTACGCGGGACAGGGGAGATACGCAGTATTTT.

This clonotype was counted between two and nine times. V gene TRBV5-1 combines with J gene TRBJ2-7; the D gene is possibly TRBD2 (6 bases). Trimming stripped 3 bases from V and 7 bases from J, with 17 bases between. In germline, CDR1 is SGHRS, CDR2 YFSETQ. CDR3 length: 14 residues. CDR3 protein: CASSSGAGDMEQYF. The CDR3 DNA is TGCGCCAGCAGCTCGGGAGCCGGGGATATGGAGCAGTACTTC.

This clonotype was picked up many times. This sequence joins TRBV12-3 or TRBV12-4 and TRBJ1-3; D is perhaps TRBD1 (5 bases). V was cut by 8 bases and J by 4 bases, with 12 bases left in between. CDR3 length: 13 amino acids. The CDR3, as DNA: TGTGCCAGCCAGCGCGGGGCAGGAAACACCATATATTTT. It yields the protein CASQRGAGNTIYF.

At least ten counts were recorded for this clonotype. This rearrangement joins TRBV29-1 to TRBJ2-7; 9 bases align to TRBD1. Germline V gene data show CDR1 as SQVTM and CDR2 as ANQGSEA. There are 13 residues in the CDR3. With V trimmed by 4 bases and J by 5 bases, 6 bases remained unmatched. The CDR3: CSVGGTGSDEQYF. DNA of the CDR3: TGCAGCGTTGGGGGGACAGGGTCAGACGAGCAGTACTTC.

This clonotype showed up just a few times. The genes are TRBV7-4 and TRBJ2-7; D remains ambiguous. Germline CDR1 is SGHVT and CDR2 is SQSDAQ. The CDR3 is 14 residues long. V was trimmed by 1 base and J by 1 base, leaving 8 bases between them. CDR3 in amino acids: CASSLVGGSYEQYV. The CDR3 nucleotides are TGTGCCAGCAGCTTAGTCGGTGGATCCTACGAGCAGTACGTC.

This clonotype has a count of ten or more. The chain carries TRBV5-4 and TRBJ2-5, with 9 bases that match TRBD2. CDR1 SGHNT and CDR2 YYREEE come from the germline V gene (reference sequence). The CDR3 contains 16 residues. V lost 4 bases, J lost 1 base, and 8 bases stayed unmatched. For the CDR3, the DNA is TGTGCCAGCAGCCCAGAGGCGGGGGGGCCCCAAGAGACCCAGTACTTC. Its protein is CASSPEAGGPQETQYF.

This clonotype was picked up many times. V and J are TRBV28 and TRBJ1-3; the match to TRBD1 covers 9 bases. Germline assignment: CDR1 MDHEN and CDR2 SYDVKM. There are 15 residues in the CDR3. The trim removed 4 bases at V and 11 bases at J, leaving 12 bases unmatched. CDR3 residues: CASSSQGQGLQAIYF. The CDR3, as DNA: TGTGCCAGCAGTTCTCAGGGACAGGGACTTCAAGCCATATATTTT.

The sample holds many counts of this clonotype. This chain links TRBV12-3 or TRBV12-4 with TRBJ1-1, with unresolved D. This CDR3 is 18 amino acids long. V was pared by 0 bases and J by 0 bases, with 17 bases between. CDR3 sequence: CASSLARPFTVMNTEAFF. The CDR3 DNA follows: TGTGCCAGCAGTTTAGCGCGGCCTTTTACAGTCATGAACACTGAAGCTTTCTTT.

This clonotype was seen repeatedly, ten times or more. The J gene is TRBJ1-5, the V gene TRBV30; D not certain. Germline CDR1 reads GTSNPN; CDR2 reads SVGIG (reference sequence). The CDR3 runs to 12 residues. The V gene lost 4 bases and the J gene lost 7 bases, with 11 bases spanning the gap. The CDR3 DNA reads TGTGCCTGGACCCGAACCGGCCAGCCCCAGCATTTT. This gives the protein CAWTRTGQPQHF.

This clonotype was observed at least ten times. The CDR3 is CASSQDYGGNNEQFF. For the CDR3, the DNA is TGTGCCAGCAGCCAAGATTACGGGGGAAACAATGAGCAGTTCTTC. The chain carries TRBV14 and TRBJ2-1; D may be TRBD2 (6 bases). The CDR3 sequence is 15 residues long. In germline, CDR1 is SGHDN, CDR2 FVKESK. Trimming removed 0 bases from V and 5 bases from J, with 11 bases in between.

This clonotype was observed at least ten times. The rearrangement uses TRBV2 and TRBJ2-1; TRBD2 matches 11 bases. CDR3 length equals 16 residues. The germline gives CDR1 SNHLY, CDR2 FYNNEI. The trim removed 6 bases at V and 5 bases at J, leaving 9 bases unmatched. The CDR3 sequence: CASSDSGTSGNNEQFF. Written as DNA, the CDR3 is TGTGCCAGCAGCGACTCCGGGACTAGCGGAAACAATGAGCAGTTCTTC.

This clonotype appeared many times. This chain joins TRBV12-3 or TRBV12-4 and TRBJ2-1; no firm D call. The CDR3 runs 13 residues. The V end lost 6 bases, the J end lost 6 bases, and 12 bases lay between the germline ends. CDR3 sequence reads: CASSPPGGNEQFF. In nucleotides, the CDR3 is TGTGCCAGCAGCCCTCCAGGCGGCAATGAGCAGTTCTTC.

This clonotype was counted between two and nine times. The chain employs TRBV9 and TRBJ2-5; unclear D gene. The CDR3 has 15 amino acids. From germline, CDR1 is SGDLS and CDR2 YYNGEE. Trimming pared 0 bases from V and 2 bases from J, leaving 11 bases between. CDR3 sequence reads: CASSVEASPQETQYF. The CDR3 DNA sequence: TGTGCCAGCAGCGTAGAGGCCAGTCCTCAAGAGACCCAGTACTTC.

The gene calls are TRBV29-1 and TRBJ2-7; 7 bases are shared with TRBD1. V lost 5 bases and J lost 0; bases outside the gene matches: 7. The CDR3 runs 14 residues. Germline values: CDR1 SQVTM, CDR2 ANQGSEA. The DNA for the CDR3 is TGCAGCGTTTCACGGACAGGAAGCTCCTACGAGCAGTACTTC. As protein: CSVSRTGSSYEQYF.